Listed below are T cell receptor beta chains from one sample, sequenced in a study of T cell responses to AZD1222 COVID-19 vaccine. TCRdb's copy holds only in-frame clones and misses some; the assay was immunoSEQ multiplex PCR. The table has 80,000 to 85,000 clones, around 90% seen once. The sequenced sample was peripheral blood, obtained 28 days after the second AZD1222 dose. These receptors were collected from an adult who received the AZD1222 COVID-19 vaccine. CDR3s include the opening cysteine and the closing phenylalanine or tryptophan. D genes are given only for firm matches. For some rows the clone size is stated as once, few or many, or as a class when expanded; others skip it.

cdr3_aa	cdr3_nt	j_call	v_call	clone_size	d_call
CASSYNAGGYGYTF	TGTGCCAGCAGCTACAATGCCGGGGGCTATGGCTACACCTTC	TRBJ1-2	TRBV27	NA	NA
CASSSTTGTYEQYF	TGTGCCAGCAGCTCAACGACAGGAACCTACGAGCAGTACTTC	TRBJ2-7	TRBV7-9	NA	NA
CATSTRDTRNIGAFF	TGTGCCACCAGCACTCGGGACACCAGGAACATTGGAGCTTTCTTT	TRBJ1-1	TRBV15	NA	NA
CAGRISTESTDTQYF	TGTGCCGGAAGAATTTCGACGGAGAGCACAGATACGCAGTATTTT	TRBJ2-3	TRBV19	once	NA
CASSPFGGGNTEAFF	TGTGCCAGTAGCCCTTTTGGGGGGGGGAACACTGAAGCTTTCTTT	TRBJ1-1	TRBV19	NA	NA
CASSLVSGRQYF	TGTGCCAGCAGCTTAGTTAGCGGGAGACAGTACTTC	TRBJ2-7	TRBV11-2	NA	TRBD2
CASTRPQHEKLFF	TGTGCCAGCACCCGTCCCCAACATGAAAAACTGTTTTTT	TRBJ1-4	TRBV28	once	NA
CASSIGDKRSSKNIQYF	TGTGCCAGTAGTATAGGGGACAAAAGGTCGAGCAAAAACATTCAGTACTTC	TRBJ2-4	TRBV19	NA	NA
CASSLQGDGTEAFF	TGTGCCAGCAGCCTTCAGGGGGACGGGACTGAAGCTTTCTTT	TRBJ1-1	TRBV7-9	NA	TRBD1
CASSPPGQIQTGELFF	TGTGCCAGCAGTCCCCCGGGACAGATTCAGACCGGGGAGCTGTTTTTT	TRBJ2-2	TRBV28	NA	TRBD1
CASSPGQDYGYTF	TGTGCCAGCAGCCCCGGACAGGACTATGGCTACACCTTC	TRBJ1-2	TRBV11-2	once	TRBD1
CASSATRGLANEQYF	TGTGCCAGCAGCGCGACCAGAGGACTAGCTAACGAGCAGTACTTC	TRBJ2-7	TRBV4-2	NA	TRBD2
CASSQDTGELFF	TGTGCCAGCAGCCAGGACACCGGGGAGCTGTTTTTT	TRBJ2-2	TRBV14	NA	NA
CASVFRSLIGANVLTF	TGTGCCAGCGTTTTCAGGTCCCTAATTGGGGCCAACGTCCTGACTTTC	TRBJ2-6	TRBV7-2	NA	NA
CASSPYRGLRGYTF	TGTGCCAGCTCACCCTACAGGGGGCTAAGGGGCTACACCTTC	TRBJ1-2	TRBV18	NA	TRBD1
CASSYAREQFF	TGTGCCAGCAGTTACGCTAGGGAGCAGTTCTTC	TRBJ2-1	TRBV6-2/TRBV6-3	once	NA
CASSYERGGLNTEAFF	TGTGCCAGCAGTTACGAAAGGGGGGGATTGAACACTGAAGCTTTCTTT	TRBJ1-1	TRBV6-2/TRBV6-3	NA	NA
CASSDPRAGGVQFF	TGTGCCAGCAGTGACCCGAGAGCGGGAGGGGTGCAGTTCTTC	TRBJ2-1	TRBV6-4	NA	TRBD2
CASSLETGGKYF	TGCGCCAGCAGCTTGGAGACAGGGGGGAAGTACTTC	TRBJ2-7	TRBV5-1	NA	TRBD1
CASSLTTGRYNSPLHF	TGTGCCAGCAGCCTAACGACAGGGAGATATAATTCACCCCTCCACTTT	TRBJ1-6	TRBV14	NA	TRBD1
CASSYSRGWTEAFF	TGTGCCAGCAGTTACTCGCGGGGTTGGACTGAAGCTTTCTTT	TRBJ1-1	TRBV6-5	NA	NA
CSVGDTTYEQYF	TGCAGCGTTGGGGACACTACCTACGAGCAGTACTTC	TRBJ2-7	TRBV29-1	NA	NA